The present T cell receptor (beta chain) was sequenced within a study of blood T cell repertoires in COVID-19. About the research overall: Sites in the United States, Italy and Spain provided acute and convalescent COVID-19 samples.

Authors' data handling: Nucleated cell number was recorded as an estimate derived from reference gene primer amplification. Measured with immunoSEQ multiplex PCR; TCRdb has only the in-frame clones, and not every one. The V and J calls and clone size are taken from that table; D and trimming were inferred from the DNA. The data contain just over 95,000 clones, approximately 90% of them seen just once; the ten biggest clones take up 15% to 17%. Germline V CDR1 and CDR2: MGHRA, YSYEKL. Trimming took off 0 bases at V and 0 bases at J, with 9 bases between the two ends. This CDR3 spans 15 amino acids. Specimen: peripheral blood. The TCR comes from a human donor in a cohort sampled during active COVID-19. J is TRBJ2-7 and V is TRBV4-1; D uncertain. CDR3 nucleotide sequence: TGCGCCAGCAGCCAAGATCCGGCTAGCTCCTACGAGCAGTACTTC. Translation gives CASSQDPASSYEQYF.